These 23 T cell receptor beta chains were all obtained from the same sample, sequenced in a study of vaccination effects on CD4 cells after COVID-19. These TCRs are of unknown antigen specificity. Sequencing was performed with immunoSEQ multiplex PCR; in TCRdb, only in-frame clones are kept and a portion is missing. The table records approximately 24,000 clones, around 81% of them present only once. Sequencing was preceded by expansion of antigen-specific CD4+ T cells with viral peptide pools in the ViraFEST assay. Around day 10 of culture, CD4+ T cells were separated out. Participants were given two doses of BNT162b2 or mRNA-1273 vaccine. Specimen: CD4+ T cells from PBMCs cultured with SARS-CoV-2 spike peptides, collected after COVID-19 vaccination. The receptors were gathered from a human donor who received a COVID-19 vaccine. Some clones in this sample may be carry-over from other donors' samples.

CDR3 protein: CASSPSLAGAQETQYF. The CDR3 DNA reads as TGTGCCAGCTCACCGTCGTTAGCGGGGGCACAAGAGACCCAGTACTTC. V and J are TRBV18 and TRBJ2-5; 9 bases are a match to TRBD2. V lost 3 bases to trimming and J lost 2 bases; unmatched junction nucleotides: 7. CDR3 length: 16 amino acids. CDR1 and CDR2 (germline): KGHSH, LQKENI.

The chain joins TRBV10-2 to TRBJ2-7; TRBD1 agrees at 7 bases. CDR3 size: 14 residues. V lost 7 bases, J lost 3 bases, and 9 bases stayed unmatched. CDR1 WSHSY and CDR2 SAAADI come from the germline V gene. The CDR3, as DNA: TGCGCCAGCACCGACAGGGACCAAAACTACGAGCAGTACGTC. Translation gives CASTDRDQNYEQYV.

The CDR3 nucleotides read TGTGCCTGGAGTGTCTGGGACTCTGGAAACACCATATATTTT. This translates into CAWSVWDSGNTIYF. The chain employs TRBV30 and TRBJ1-3; D is unclear. This CDR3 region has 14 residues. Trimming removed 0 bases from V and 0 bases from J, with 6 bases in between. CDR1 is GTSNPN, CDR2 SVGIG, per germline (reference sequence).

The chain recombines TRBV19 with TRBJ2-4; D possibly corresponds to TRBD1 (6 bases). Germline-derived CDR1 and CDR2 are LNHDA and SQIVND (reference sequence). The CDR3 extends over 15 amino acids. V was clipped by 4 bases and J by 7 bases, with 17 bases between them. CDR3 amino acids: CASSTRTGSGNIQYF. CDR3 bases: TGTGCCAGTAGTACCAGAACAGGGTCGGGGAACATTCAGTACTTC.

This chain links TRBV10-2 with TRBJ1-2; TRBD1 matches 7 bases. Germline lookup yields CDR1 WSHSY and CDR2 SAAADI. Losses at the gene ends were 3 bases for V and 4 bases for J; bases not matched to a gene: 2. This CDR3 has 13 amino acids. This CDR3 reads CASSDAGGYGYTF. The CDR3 region has the DNA TGCGCCAGCAGTGATGCAGGGGGCTATGGCTACACCTTC.

This chain uses TRBV5-8 with TRBJ2-1; TRBD1 agrees at 7 bases. CDR1 is SGHTS, CDR2 YDEGEE, per germline. The CDR3 runs to 15 residues. With 4 bases clipped from V and 1 base from J, the junction kept 5 bases outside the gene matches. The CDR3 DNA follows: TGTGCCAGCAGCCTCGACAGGGCGTCCTACAATGAGCAGTTCTTC. It translates to CASSLDRASYNEQFF.

V and J are TRBV18 and TRBJ2-5, with D unresolved. This CDR3 region has 13 residues. V lost 3 bases and J lost 4, with 9 bases in between. The V gene's germline CDR1 is KGHSH and CDR2 LQKENI. In DNA form, the CDR3 reads TGTGCCAGCTCACCGCGACCTCGAGAGACCCAGTACTTC. It specifies CASSPRPRETQYF.

V gene TRBV12-5 combines with J gene TRBJ1-5; maybe TRBD1 (5 bases). The V and J ends lost 3 bases and 6 bases respectively, with 15 bases between them. Germline V gene sequence: CDR1 LGHNT, CDR2 FRNRAP. This CDR3 is built from 15 residues. The CDR3 coding sequence is TGTGCTAGTGGTTTAAGCGGGGCGGGGGGTCAGCCCCAGCATTTT. As protein: CASGLSGAGGQPQHF.

The chain couples TRBV2 to TRBJ2-7; the D gene is possibly TRBD1 (5 bases). There are 14 residues in the CDR3. Germline loops: CDR1 SNHLY, CDR2 FYNNEI. Trimming pared 4 bases from V and 2 bases from J, leaving 12 bases between. The CDR3 here is CASSGSRGPYEQYV. The CDR3 bases are TGTGCCAGCAGTGGGAGTAGGGGCCCCTACGAGCAGTACGTC.

This chain links TRBV9 with TRBJ1-2, with TRBD1 matching 11 bases. The length of the CDR3 is 15 residues. Trimming at V came to 3 bases and at J to 8 bases, leaving 9 bases not matched to a gene. CDR1 SGDLS and CDR2 YYNGEE come from the germline V gene. The DNA of the CDR3 is TGTGCCAGCAGCGACGGGGGGGACAGGGGGTTAGGCTACACCTTC. It codes for CASSDGGDRGLGYTF.

Only a few counts were recorded for this clone. The chain uses TRBV7-3 and TRBJ2-2; no reliable D call. This CDR3 spans 13 amino acids. Trimming removed 5 bases at V and 7 bases at J, with 11 bases between. Germline V CDR1 and CDR2: SGHTA, FQGTGA. CDR3 loop: CASSPSRVGELFF. CDR3 DNA: TGTGCCAGCAGCCCGAGTCGGGTCGGGGAGCTGTTTTTT.

The CDR3 here is CASSARGDTQYF. In DNA form, the CDR3 reads TGTGCCAGCTCCGCCCGGGGGGATACGCAGTATTTT. This rearrangement joins TRBV7-7 to TRBJ2-3; weak D call: TRBD2 (6 bases). Germline CDR1 SSHAT, CDR2 FNYEAQ (reference sequence). The CDR3 extends over 12 amino acids. Trimming left V 8 bases short and J 6 bases short, with 12 bases between. Based on the CDR3 plus reference TRBV7-7 and TRBJ2-3, the full variable domain is GAGVSQSPRYKVTKRGQDVTLRCDPISSHATLYWYQQALGQGPEFLTYFNYEAQPDKSGLPSDRFSAERPEGSISTLTIQRTEQRDSAMYRCASSARGDTQYFGPGTRLTVL.

The CDR3 nucleotides are TGTGCCAGCAGTTTAGGCAGTGGGAGCAATCAGCCCCAGCATTTT. Protein product: CASSLGSGSNQPQHF. The chain is built from TRBV3-1 (or the pseudogene TRBV3-2) and TRBJ1-5; no reliable D call. CDR3 size: 15 residues. V lost 6 bases to trimming and J lost 1 base, with 13 bases between them. In germline, CDR1 is LGHDT, CDR2 YNNKEL (reference sequence).

The chain carries TRBV18 and TRBJ1-2; maybe TRBD1 (6 bases). CDR1 is KGHSH and CDR2 is LQKENI in the germline V gene. This CDR3 region has 14 residues. The V end was cut by 2 bases, the J end by 5 bases, with 12 bases between. In DNA, the CDR3 is TGTGCCAGCTCACCAACAGGGTCGGCGTATGGCTACACCTTC. This codes for CASSPTGSAYGYTF.

The V and J genes are TRBV7-2 and TRBJ2-3; D not resolved. The CDR3 extends over 15 amino acids. V lost 5 bases to trimming and J lost 0 bases, with 12 bases between them. Per the germline V gene, CDR1 is SGHTA and CDR2 is FQGNSA. CDR3 region: CASSLRRPSTDTQYF. The CDR3 DNA reads TGTGCCAGCAGCCTTCGTAGACCTAGCACAGATACGCAGTATTTT.

This chain joins TRBV24-1 and TRBJ2-2; 8 positions match TRBD1. This CDR3 spans 16 amino acids. Trimming cost V 4 bases and J 6 bases; bases outside gene matches: 9. Per germline, CDR1 KGHDR and CDR2 SFDVKD. The CDR3 DNA reads TGTGCCACCAGTGACCCCGGACAGGGTTGGGCCGGGGAGCTGTTTTTT. Encoded protein: CATSDPGQGWAGELFF.

This clone has a handful of counts. V gene TRBV11-2 combines with J gene TRBJ1-6; possibly TRBD1 for D (5 bases). The CDR3 is made up of 15 amino acids. The V end lost 2 bases, the J end lost 12 bases, and 17 bases lay between the germline ends. The germline V gene has CDR1 SGHAT and CDR2 FQNNGV. The CDR3 DNA is TGTGCCAGCAGCTTAATCGCCGGGACGATTGGACCCCTCCACTTT. Protein: CASSLIAGTIGPLHF. Based on the CDR3 plus reference TRBV11-2 and TRBJ1-6, the full variable domain is EAGVAQSPRYKIIEKRQSVAFWCNPISGHATLYWYQQILGQGPKLLIQFQNNGVVDDSQLPKDRFSAERLKGVDSTLKIQPAKLEDSAVYLCASSLIAGTIGPLHFGNGTRLTVT.

The chain links TRBV6-2 or TRBV6-3 to TRBJ1-5; weak D call: TRBD1 (6 bases). Germline V gene lookup returns CDR1 MNHEY and CDR2 SVGEGT. The CDR3 consists of 13 residues. V was clipped by 5 bases and J by 7 bases, with 12 bases between them. The CDR3 spells CASSGRQVQPQHF. The CDR3 region has the DNA TGTGCCAGCAGTGGGAGACAGGTCCAGCCCCAGCATTTT.

The chain joins TRBV15 to TRBJ1-1, with 8 nucleotides matching TRBD1. CDR3 length: 14 residues. Losses at the gene ends were 5 bases for V and 2 bases for J; bases not matched to a gene: 4. The germline V gene has CDR1 LNHNV and CDR2 YYDKDF (reference sequence). The CDR3 loop reads CATSPGGANTEAFF. Written as DNA, the CDR3 is TGTGCCACCAGCCCAGGGGGCGCAAACACTGAAGCTTTCTTT. Complete variable domain (other parts from reference TRBV15 and TRBJ1-1): DAMVIQNPRYQVTQFGKPVTLSCSQTLNHNVMYWYQQKSSQAPKLLFHYYDKDFNNEADTPDNFQSRRPNTSFCFLDIRSPGLGDTAMYLCATSPGGANTEAFFGQGTRLTVV.

The gene calls are TRBV2 and TRBJ2-7; 8 bases map to TRBD1. The trim removed 3 bases at V and 2 bases at J, leaving 3 bases unmatched. The CDR3 is made up of 14 amino acids. In germline, CDR1 is SNHLY, CDR2 FYNNEI. This chain's CDR3 is CASSDRTGPYEQYV. CDR3 DNA: TGTGCCAGCAGTGATCGGACAGGGCCCTACGAGCAGTACGTC.

The V call is TRBV7-2, the J call TRBJ2-7; the D is unclear. This CDR3 contains 13 residues. Germline CDR1 and CDR2: SGHTA and FQGNSA. Trimming pared 1 base from V and 4 bases from J, leaving 8 bases between. The CDR3, as DNA: TGTGCCAGCAGCTTAGGCGTCGCATACGAGCAGTACGTC. Translated: CASSLGVAYEQYV.

This clone was detected only a few times. This sequence joins TRBV6-5 and TRBJ1-2; possibly TRBD1 for D (5 bases). This CDR3 has 14 residues. Germline values: CDR1 MNHEY, CDR2 SVGAGI. Trimming took 4 bases from V and 6 from J, leaving 15 bases between them. The DNA of the CDR3 is TGTGCCAGCAGTTCCACGGGACGGGCGGATGGCTACACCTTC. It codes for CASSSTGRADGYTF.

This clone came up once. V is TRBV10-3 and J is TRBJ1-2; tentatively, D is TRBD1 (5 bases). The CDR3 covers 14 residues. CDR1 is ENHRY and CDR2 is SYGVKD in the germline V gene. Trimming pared 10 bases from V and 0 bases from J, leaving 15 bases between. The CDR3 loop is CATGTSEANYGYTF. The CDR3 DNA reads as TGTGCCACCGGGACCTCGGAAGCTAACTATGGCTACACCTTC.